The 2 T cell receptor beta chains below all came from one sample that was sequenced in a study of T cells in Graves' hyperthyroidism and ophthalmopathy. RNA transcripts served as the template for amplifying TCR beta CDR3 regions. The HTBI set primed first-round TCR CDR3 RT-PCR. TCRdb passed the multiplex PCR reads through MiXCR, listing each CDR3 protein once. Among roughly 250,000 distinct CDR3 sequences listed, 16% were seen once. The sample taken for sequencing was blood. Every receptor here comes from a young woman with Graves' ophthalmopathy.

This clonotype was seen a handful of times. The chain recombines TRBV5-6 with TRBJ2-2, with D perhaps matching TRBD2 (6 bases). The germline gives CDR1 SGHDT, CDR2 YYEEEE. The CDR3 covers 15 residues. Trimming left V 2 bases short and J 7 bases short, with 15 bases between. The CDR3 sequence is CASSFISGLGGELFF. CDR3 coding DNA: TGTGCCAGCAGCTTCATCTCGGGACTCGGCGGGGAGCTGTTTTTT.

This clonotype was observed a few times. The rearrangement uses TRBV5-5 and TRBJ2-7; TRBD1 matches 12 bases. Trimming cost V 6 bases and J 9 bases; bases outside gene matches: 10. This CDR3 comprises 14 residues. Germline CDR1 and CDR2: SGHKS and YYEKEE (reference sequence). CDR3 in amino acids: CASNHRDRGRGQYF. The CDR3 DNA follows: TGTGCCAGCAACCACCGGGACAGGGGGCGGGGGCAGTACTTC.